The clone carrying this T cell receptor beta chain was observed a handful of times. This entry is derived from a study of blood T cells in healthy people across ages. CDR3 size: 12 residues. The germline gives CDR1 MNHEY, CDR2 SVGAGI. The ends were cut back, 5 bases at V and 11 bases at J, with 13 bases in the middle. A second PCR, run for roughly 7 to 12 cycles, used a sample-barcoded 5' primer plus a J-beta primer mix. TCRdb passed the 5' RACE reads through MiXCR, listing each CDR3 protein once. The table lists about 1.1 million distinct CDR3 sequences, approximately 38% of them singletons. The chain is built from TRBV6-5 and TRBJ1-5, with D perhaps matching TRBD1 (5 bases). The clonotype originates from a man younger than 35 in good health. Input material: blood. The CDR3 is CASSTGPLAQHF. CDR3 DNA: TGTGCCAGCAGTACGGGGCCCTTGGCCCAGCATTTT.